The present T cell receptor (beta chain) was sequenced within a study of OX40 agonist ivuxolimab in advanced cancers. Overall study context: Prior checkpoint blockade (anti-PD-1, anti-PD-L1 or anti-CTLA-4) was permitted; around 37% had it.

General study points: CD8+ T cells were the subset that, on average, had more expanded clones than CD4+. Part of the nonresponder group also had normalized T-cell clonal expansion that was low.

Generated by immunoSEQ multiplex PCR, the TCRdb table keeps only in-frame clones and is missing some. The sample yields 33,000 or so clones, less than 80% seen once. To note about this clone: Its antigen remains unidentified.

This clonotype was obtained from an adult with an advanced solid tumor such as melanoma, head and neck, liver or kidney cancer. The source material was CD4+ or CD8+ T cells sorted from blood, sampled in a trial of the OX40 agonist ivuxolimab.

CDR3 residues: CASSGAGGQKAEAFF. The DNA of the CDR3 is TGCGCCAGCAGCGGTGCCGGGGGACAAAAAGCTGAAGCTTTCTTT. The rearrangement joins TRBV5-1 to TRBJ1-1; TRBD1 is a possible D gene (6 bases). Trimming took 4 bases from V and 6 from J, leaving 19 bases between them. The germline CDR1 and CDR2 sequences are SGHRS and YFSETQ. CDR3 size: 15 residues.